The rows below give T cell receptor beta chains drawn from one sample of a study of shared clonotypes between healthy human individuals. Sequencing used immunoSEQ multiplex PCR; TCRdb keeps in-frame clones, though not all of them. Of some 2.1 million clones listed, over 85% were seen once; the top ten hold more than 1.5%. Sequencing input: naive CD8+ T cells from PBMCs. The receptors derive from a man in his late teens or twenties in good health. Some clones in this sample may be carry-over from other donors' samples. The CDR3 runs from the conserved cysteine through the conserved F or W. D genes are given only for firm matches. Size tells how often a clone was seen (once, few, many) or the class of an expanded clone, and some rows leave it out.

d_call: TRBD1
v_call: TRBV18
clone_size: .
j_call: TRBJ2-3
cdr3_nt: TGTGCCAGCTCACCGCCGCTAGGACAGGGGAACACAGATACGCAGTATTTT
cdr3_aa: CASSPPLGQGNTDTQYF

d_call: TRBD2
v_call: TRBV5-6
clone_size: .
j_call: TRBJ2-7
cdr3_nt: TGTGCCAGCAGCTTGGGAGGGGTCGGCGGGAGGTACGAGCAGTACTTC
cdr3_aa: CASSLGGVGGRYEQYF

d_call: TRBD1
v_call: TRBV10-3
clone_size: .
j_call: TRBJ2-5
cdr3_nt: TGTGCCATCAGTGAGGTTATGGGACAGGGGTACTTC
cdr3_aa: CAISEVMGQGYF

d_call: .
v_call: TRBV13
clone_size: .
j_call: TRBJ2-4
cdr3_nt: TGTGCCAGCAGCTCAGGACCCCGAGGGGGCAAAAACATTCAGTACTTC
cdr3_aa: CASSSGPRGGKNIQYF

d_call: .
v_call: TRBV7-8
clone_size: .
j_call: TRBJ1-4
cdr3_nt: TGTGCCAGCAGCGTAGACCCCGACTTCAGGAAACTGTTTTTT
cdr3_aa: CASSVDPDFRKLFF

d_call: .
v_call: TRBV9
clone_size: .
j_call: TRBJ2-7
cdr3_nt: TGTGCCAGCAGCTCAGGGGATAGTAGCTCCTACGAGCAGTACTTC
cdr3_aa: CASSSGDSSSYEQYF

d_call: .
v_call: TRBV15
clone_size: .
j_call: TRBJ2-5
cdr3_nt: TGTGCCACCACCAGCGGAGAGACCCAGTACTTC
cdr3_aa: CATTSGETQYF

d_call: .
v_call: TRBV15
clone_size: once
j_call: TRBJ2-2
cdr3_nt: TGTGCCACCAGCGGGGTGGAAGACACCGGGGAGCTGTTTTTT
cdr3_aa: CATSGVEDTGELFF

d_call: TRBD1
v_call: TRBV13
clone_size: few
j_call: TRBJ1-5
cdr3_nt: TGTGCCAGCAGCTCACAGGGGAACCAGCCCCAGCATTTT
cdr3_aa: CASSSQGNQPQHF

d_call: .
v_call: TRBV9
clone_size: .
j_call: TRBJ2-2
cdr3_nt: TGTGCCAGCAGCGTAGACGGGCGGGTCACCGGGGAGCTGTTTTTT
cdr3_aa: CASSVDGRVTGELFF

d_call: .
v_call: TRBV19
clone_size: .
j_call: TRBJ1-2
cdr3_nt: TGTGCCAGTAGTACCATAATCGCAGACAGATTCTATGGCTACACCTTC
cdr3_aa: CASSTIIADRFYGYTF

d_call: .
v_call: TRBV7-8
clone_size: .
j_call: TRBJ2-7
cdr3_nt: TGTGCCAGCAGCATCGGACTGGCCTACGAGCAGTACTTC
cdr3_aa: CASSIGLAYEQYF

d_call: TRBD1
v_call: TRBV5-6
clone_size: .
j_call: TRBJ1-3
cdr3_nt: TGTGCCAGCAGCACGCGCCGGACAGGGGCTGGAAACACCATATATTTT
cdr3_aa: CASSTRRTGAGNTIYF

d_call: TRBD2
v_call: TRBV7-2
clone_size: .
j_call: TRBJ2-7
cdr3_nt: TGTGCCAGCAGCCCTACGGGAGGGGACTACGAGCAGTACTTC
cdr3_aa: CASSPTGGDYEQYF

d_call: .
v_call: TRBV5-5
clone_size: .
j_call: TRBJ2-1
cdr3_nt: TGTGCCAGCAGCTACCATGAGCAGTTCTTC
cdr3_aa: CASSYHEQFF

d_call: .
v_call: TRBV11-2
clone_size: .
j_call: TRBJ2-7
cdr3_nt: TGTGCCAGCAGCTTAGGACGACACGGATCGACCTACGAGCAGTACTTC
cdr3_aa: CASSLGRHGSTYEQYF

d_call: .
v_call: TRBV10-2
clone_size: .
j_call: TRBJ2-1
cdr3_nt: TGCGCCAGCACCCGACGGGCAGGGGCCAACAATGAGCAGTTCTTC
cdr3_aa: CASTRRAGANNEQFF

d_call: .
v_call: TRBV28
clone_size: .
j_call: TRBJ2-1
cdr3_nt: TGTGCCAGCAGTCCAAGACTGGGGGAGCAGTTCTTC
cdr3_aa: CASSPRLGEQFF

d_call: TRBD1
v_call: TRBV2
clone_size: .
j_call: TRBJ1-5
cdr3_nt: TGTGCCAGCAGGGAAACACAGGGGCCCAGGGGGCCCCAGCATTTT
cdr3_aa: CASRETQGPRGPQHF

d_call: TRBD2
v_call: TRBV11-3
clone_size: .
j_call: TRBJ2-7
cdr3_nt: TGTGCCAGCAGCTTAGAGAGGGAGCGGGAGGGCCTCGAGCAGTACTTC
cdr3_aa: CASSLEREREGLEQYF

d_call: TRBD1
v_call: TRBV27
clone_size: .
j_call: TRBJ1-4
cdr3_nt: TGTGCCAGCCGGGGACAGGGCGACGAAAAACTGTTTTTT
cdr3_aa: CASRGQGDEKLFF

d_call: .
v_call: TRBV27
clone_size: .
j_call: TRBJ1-1
cdr3_nt: TGTGCCAGCAGTCCCCGGGGCAGCGAAGCTTTCTTT
cdr3_aa: CASSPRGSEAFF

d_call: .
v_call: TRBV5-1
clone_size: .
j_call: TRBJ2-7
cdr3_nt: TGCGCCAGCAGATTGGTGGAGGGGACGTCGTTCTACGAGCAGTACTTC
cdr3_aa: CASRLVEGTSFYEQYF

d_call: .
v_call: TRBV27
clone_size: .
j_call: TRBJ2-3
cdr3_nt: TGTGCCAGCAGTTCCAAAGGTACAGATACGCAGTATTTT
cdr3_aa: CASSSKGTDTQYF

d_call: TRBD2
v_call: TRBV6-6
clone_size: once
j_call: TRBJ2-1
cdr3_nt: TGTGCCAGCAGTGATTTTAGCGGGGGGAATGAGCAGTTCTTC
cdr3_aa: CASSDFSGGNEQFF

d_call: .
v_call: TRBV27
clone_size: .
j_call: TRBJ1-5
cdr3_nt: TGTGCCAGCGGGACTCCTAATAGCAATCAGCCCCAGCATTTT
cdr3_aa: CASGTPNSNQPQHF

d_call: TRBD1
v_call: TRBV12-5
clone_size: once
j_call: TRBJ2-1
cdr3_nt: TGTGCTAGTGGTTTGGGAGGGGGCAGTCCCTACAATGAGCAGTTCTTC
cdr3_aa: CASGLGGGSPYNEQFF

d_call: .
v_call: TRBV27
clone_size: .
j_call: TRBJ2-6
cdr3_nt: TGTGCCAGCAGTTTATACCCGGGACGGGGGCGGGCCAACGTCCTGACTTTC
cdr3_aa: CASSLYPGRGRANVLTF

d_call: .
v_call: TRBV6-5
clone_size: .
j_call: TRBJ1-1
cdr3_nt: TGTGCCAGCAGGGACACTTGGGAGAACACTGAAGCTTTCTTT
cdr3_aa: CASRDTWENTEAFF

d_call: TRBD2
v_call: TRBV7-8
clone_size: .
j_call: TRBJ2-7
cdr3_nt: TGTGCCAGCAGCTCCGTCCTTCTACTAGCGGGAGGCGAGCAGTACTTC
cdr3_aa: CASSSVLLLAGGEQYF

d_call: TRBD1
v_call: TRBV7-3
clone_size: .
j_call: TRBJ2-1
cdr3_nt: TGTGCCAGCAGCTTAACCCCCCAGGGGGCAGGGAATGAGCAGTTCTTC
cdr3_aa: CASSLTPQGAGNEQFF

d_call: TRBD1
v_call: TRBV5-6
clone_size: .
j_call: TRBJ1-5
cdr3_nt: TGTGCCAGCAGCCCCGGGACAGGGGAGCAGCTCCAGCATTTT
cdr3_aa: CASSPGTGEQLQHF

d_call: TRBD2
v_call: TRBV28
clone_size: .
j_call: TRBJ2-5
cdr3_nt: TGTGCCAGCAGTACCGAGACTAGCGGGAGAGGACGAGAGACCCAGTACTTC
cdr3_aa: CASSTETSGRGRETQYF

d_call: .
v_call: TRBV4-3
clone_size: .
j_call: TRBJ2-7
cdr3_nt: TGCGCCAGCAGCCAAGATGCCAGGACAAACTCCTACGAGCAGTACTTC
cdr3_aa: CASSQDARTNSYEQYF

d_call: .
v_call: TRBV5-4
clone_size: .
j_call: TRBJ2-5
cdr3_nt: TGTGCCAGCAGCTTGGACAGCTACCAAGAGACCCAGTACTTC
cdr3_aa: CASSLDSYQETQYF

d_call: .
v_call: TRBV27
clone_size: .
j_call: TRBJ1-3
cdr3_nt: TGTGCCAGCAAATTCACAGGGTCTGGAAACACCATATATTTT
cdr3_aa: CASKFTGSGNTIYF

d_call: TRBD1
v_call: TRBV18
clone_size: once
j_call: TRBJ2-7
cdr3_nt: TGTGCCAGCTCACCACAGGACAGGGCCTACGAGCAGTACTTC
cdr3_aa: CASSPQDRAYEQYF

d_call: .
v_call: TRBV7-8
clone_size: once
j_call: TRBJ2-2
cdr3_nt: TGTGCCAGCAGCTTGAAACTTGTTAACACCGGGGAGCTGTTTTTT
cdr3_aa: CASSLKLVNTGELFF

d_call: .
v_call: TRBV7-9
clone_size: .
j_call: TRBJ2-3
cdr3_nt: TGTGCCAGCAACGGGCCCCGCACAGATACGCAGTATTTT
cdr3_aa: CASNGPRTDTQYF

d_call: .
v_call: TRBV5-1
clone_size: .
j_call: TRBJ1-2
cdr3_nt: TGCGCCAGCCGCAGCTTGAACACAGGGACCAACTATGGCTACACCTTC
cdr3_aa: CASRSLNTGTNYGYTF